The next 27 T cell receptor beta chains were all read from a single sample in a study of T cell repertoires in ileal Crohn's disease. Measured with immunoSEQ multiplex PCR; TCRdb has only the in-frame clones, and not every one. The sample has just under 4,000 clones; under 80% are singletons. Sequences were obtained from ileal tissue. The receptors come from an adult with Crohn's disease.

The chain carries TRBV6-5 and TRBJ1-2; D is uncertain. V lost 1 base to trimming and J lost 2 bases, with 8 bases between them. The germline V gene encodes CDR1 MNHEY and CDR2 SVGAGI. The CDR3 has 14 amino acids. Written as DNA, the CDR3 is TGTGCCAGCAGTTACTTTGCAGCGAACTATGGCTACACCTTC. Protein product: CASSYFAANYGYTF.

The chain's CDR3 is CASSSGGSSILSPLHF. Here the CDR3 DNA reads TGTGCCAGCAGCTCGGGGGGGAGTTCAATCCTTTCACCCCTCCACTTT. J is TRBJ1-6 and V is TRBV7-2, with a possible D match to TRBD1 (5 bases). V was pared by 4 bases and J by 9 bases, with 19 bases between. The CDR3 is 16 amino acids. Germline V gene data show CDR1 as SGHTA and CDR2 as FQGNSA.

Written as DNA, the CDR3 is TGTGCCACCAGCAGAGATAGTTTTCAAGGCGGCGGCTACACCTTC. Translation gives CATSRDSFQGGGYTF. The gene calls are TRBV15 and TRBJ1-2; no reliable D call. CDR3 length: 15 amino acids. From germline, CDR1 is LNHNV and CDR2 YYDKDF (reference sequence). V lost 0 bases and J lost 8, with 16 bases in between.

This clone was observed a few times. V usage is TRBV7-3 and J usage is TRBJ2-2, with a possible D match to TRBD1 (6 bases). CDR3 size: 13 residues. Germline V gene sequence: CDR1 SGHTA, CDR2 FQGTGA. The V gene lost 4 bases and the J gene lost 6 bases, with 9 bases spanning the gap. CDR3 residues: CASSSRGPGELFF. CDR3 in DNA: TGTGCCAGCAGCTCCAGGGGTCCCGGGGAGCTGTTTTTT.

The V call is TRBV5-1, the J call TRBJ2-2; the match to TRBD1 covers 10 bases. The J segment lost 9 bases and the V segment lost 0 bases, leaving 5 bases of the junction unmatched. From germline, CDR1 is SGHRS and CDR2 YFSETQ. The CDR3 totals 15 residues. CDR3: CASSLGTGGRRELFF. The CDR3 nucleotides are TGCGCCAGCAGCTTGGGGACAGGGGGACGAAGGGAGCTGTTTTTT.

This clone was observed a handful of times. The V call is TRBV15, the J call TRBJ2-5; TRBD1 is a possible D gene (5 bases). V was trimmed by 3 bases and J by 7 bases, leaving 15 bases between them. The CDR3 is 14 amino acids. Germline CDR1 reads LNHNV; CDR2 reads YYDKDF (reference sequence). CDR3 sequence (DNA): TGTGCCACCAGCAGTAACAAGGGGCAGGGGACCCAGTACTTC. Amino acid sequence: CATSSNKGQGTQYF.

The chain uses TRBV27 and TRBJ2-6; D unclear. Germline CDR1 MNHEY, CDR2 SMNVEV (reference sequence). Trimming cost V 3 bases and J 2 bases, with 8 bases left between them. This CDR3 has 15 residues. The CDR3: CASSFSVAGANVLTF. The CDR3 DNA sequence: TGTGCCAGCAGTTTTTCAGTTGCTGGGGCCAACGTCCTGACTTTC.

This clone was observed a few times. The V call is TRBV13, the J call TRBJ2-5; 7 positions match TRBD2. After removal of 6 bases from V and 5 bases from J, the junction contained 12 bases not matched to a gene. Looked up from germline, CDR1 is PRHDT and CDR2 is FYEKMQ (reference sequence). This CDR3 spans 15 amino acids. CDR3 bases: TGTGCCAGCAGTTCAGGTCCGGGACTAACGGAGACCCAGTACTTC. Encoded protein: CASSSGPGLTETQYF.

This clone was seen only once. The chain combines TRBV2 with TRBJ2-5, with D maybe TRBD2 (5 bases). Trimming removed 7 bases from V and 2 bases from J, with 8 bases in between. CDR1 and CDR2 (germline): SNHLY, FYNNEI. The CDR3 loop spans 12 amino acids. As DNA, the CDR3 is TGTGCCAGCAAGACTACACAAGAGACCCAGTACTTC. Amino acids: CASKTTQETQYF.

The chain carries TRBV5-4 and TRBJ2-7; 8 nucleotides align to TRBD1. There are 14 residues in the CDR3. Germline lookup yields CDR1 SGHNT and CDR2 YYREEE (reference sequence). V shed 5 bases and J 4 bases; nucleotides not matched to a gene: 8. Here the CDR3 DNA reads TGTGCCAGCAGTTCCGGACAGGGTGGGTACGAGCAGTACTTC. It translates to CASSSGQGGYEQYF.

This chain uses TRBV18 with TRBJ2-7, with 8 bases aligning to TRBD1. The CDR3 runs 15 residues. V gave up 5 bases and J gave up 1 base; unmatched junction bases: 7. Germline values: CDR1 KGHSH, CDR2 LQKENI. CDR3 sequence: CASSWGQDISYEQYF. CDR3 sequence (DNA): TGTGCCAGCTCATGGGGACAGGATATATCCTACGAGCAGTACTTC.

A single count supports this clone. V gene TRBV29-1 combines with J gene TRBJ2-1; TRBD2 matches at 10 bases. CDR3 length: 14 residues. V gave up 7 bases and J gave up 2 bases; unmatched junction bases: 5. Germline values: CDR1 SQVTM, CDR2 ANQGSEA. The CDR3 reads CSGGTSVPYNEQFF. The CDR3 DNA is TGCAGCGGGGGGACTAGCGTACCCTACAATGAGCAGTTCTTC.

V is TRBV27 and J is TRBJ2-3, with a possible D match to TRBD1 (6 bases). This CDR3 contains 16 residues. The germline CDR1 and CDR2 sequences are MNHEY and SMNVEV (reference sequence). V lost 6 bases and J 2 bases, leaving 18 bases between the germline ends. This chain's CDR3 is CASRSGQYEPTDTQYF. The CDR3, as DNA: TGTGCCAGCAGGAGTGGACAGTACGAACCCACAGATACGCAGTATTTT.

CDR3 sequence reads: CASSQGSRGNTGELFF. DNA for the CDR3: TGCGCCAGCAGCCAAGGTTCAAGGGGTAACACCGGGGAGCTGTTTTTT. The chain employs TRBV4-1 and TRBJ2-2; a weak D match, TRBD1 (5 bases). This CDR3 has 16 residues. Trimming removed 1 base at V and 2 bases at J, with 11 bases between. Germline values: CDR1 MGHRA, CDR2 YSYEKL.

The chain employs TRBV19 and TRBJ2-1, with a possible D match to TRBD2 (6 bases). Trimming left V 4 bases short and J 9 bases short, with 10 bases between. The CDR3 contains 12 residues. Germline V gene data show CDR1 as LNHDA and CDR2 as SQIVND (reference sequence). For the CDR3, the DNA is TGTGCCAGTAGTACGGGACTGCTTGAGCAGTTCTTC. Residues: CASSTGLLEQFF.

V usage is TRBV15 and J usage is TRBJ2-7, with 7 bases matching TRBD2. V lost 0 bases to trimming and J lost 7 bases; unmatched junction nucleotides: 9. Germline CDR1 reads LNHNV; CDR2 reads YYDKDF (reference sequence). The length of the CDR3 is 15 residues. CDR3 sequence reads: CATSRDYGLAVEQYF. The DNA of the CDR3 is TGTGCCACCAGCAGAGATTACGGGCTAGCGGTGGAGCAGTACTTC.

V is TRBV6-5 and J is TRBJ1-4, with D maybe TRBD1 (6 bases). The CDR3 is 15 amino acids. V was cut by 3 bases and J by 7 bases, with 15 bases left in between. Germline CDR1 MNHEY, CDR2 SVGAGI. CDR3 DNA sequence: TGTGCCAGCAGTTATTCAGGGGTATCGGGTGAAAAACTGTTTTTT. This encodes CASSYSGVSGEKLFF.

The V and J genes are TRBV27 and TRBJ1-4; possible D gene TRBD1, 6 bases. CDR3 length equals 13 residues. Trimming took 4 bases from V and 5 from J, leaving 8 bases between them. The V gene's germline CDR1 is MNHEY and CDR2 SMNVEV (reference sequence). CDR3 protein: CASSYRVNEKLFF. The CDR3 region has the DNA TGTGCCAGCAGTTACAGGGTAAATGAAAAACTGTTTTTT.

The CDR3 nucleotides read TGTGCCAGCAGCCCGGACAGGGAGCGGGAAGCCGGGGAGCTGTTTTTT. Amino acid sequence: CASSPDREREAGELFF. This chain uses TRBV5-4 with TRBJ2-2; D may be TRBD1 (8 bases). The CDR3 loop spans 16 amino acids. The ends were cut back, 4 bases at V and 6 bases at J, with 19 bases in the middle. Germline V gene data show CDR1 as SGHNT and CDR2 as YYREEE (reference sequence).

The V gene is TRBV7-2, the J gene TRBJ2-7; D perhaps matches TRBD2 (6 bases). Germline V gives CDR1 SGHTA, CDR2 FQGNSA. V was clipped by 11 bases and J by 2 bases, with 13 bases between them. The CDR3 runs 12 residues. The CDR3 loop is CAERRGTYEQYF. In DNA form, the CDR3 reads TGTGCCGAGCGGCGGGGCACCTACGAGCAGTACTTC.

This clone was seen only once. This sequence joins TRBV30 and TRBJ2-5, with D possibly being TRBD1 (5 bases). The CDR3 is 13 residues long. Germline CDR1 and CDR2: GTSNPN and SVGIG (reference sequence). V was clipped by 1 base and J by 4 bases, with 10 bases between them. The CDR3 reads CAWSEGSVETQYF. The CDR3 region has the DNA TGTGCCTGGAGTGAGGGGTCTGTAGAGACCCAGTACTTC.

V usage is TRBV28 and J usage is TRBJ2-1; TRBD2 matches 9 bases. The CDR3 contains 15 residues. The V gene end was trimmed by 5 bases and the J gene end by 2 bases; junction bases not matched to a gene: 4. Germline lookup yields CDR1 MDHEN and CDR2 SYDVKM. The chain's CDR3 is CASSTLAGPYNEQFF. In DNA, the CDR3 is TGTGCCAGCAGTACACTAGCGGGCCCCTACAATGAGCAGTTCTTC.

In its sample, this clone was seen a few times. The CDR3 loop reads CSVEAYADLQGAGETQYF. Written as DNA, the CDR3 is TGCAGCGTTGAAGCCTACGCAGACCTGCAGGGGGCCGGGGAGACCCAGTACTTC. V usage is TRBV29-1 and J usage is TRBJ2-5, with 8 bases identical to TRBD1. There are 18 residues in the CDR3. Trimming removed 1 base from V and 5 bases from J; junction bases left unmatched: 18. CDR1 is SQVTM and CDR2 is ANQGSEA in the germline V gene.

The chain links TRBV7-8 to TRBJ2-7; 8 nucleotides agree with TRBD1. Trimming removed 0 bases from V and 4 bases from J; junction bases left unmatched: 5. There are 15 residues in the CDR3. Germline CDR1 is SGHVS and CDR2 is FQNEAQ. The CDR3 loop is CASSLAQGQGYEQYF. The CDR3 nucleotides read TGTGCCAGCAGCTTAGCGCAAGGACAGGGTTACGAGCAGTACTTC.

The chain combines TRBV5-1 with TRBJ2-7; D unclear. Germline V lookup: CDR1 SGHRS, CDR2 YFSETQ. The CDR3 length is 14 residues. V lost 4 bases and J lost 0, with 11 bases in between. CDR3 nucleotides: TGCGCCAGCAGCGTATCGGGTTACTCCTACGAGCAGTACTTC. Translation gives CASSVSGYSYEQYF.

This clone was observed a single time. The chain combines TRBV6-1 with TRBJ1-2; no firm D call. V gave up 8 bases and J gave up 5 bases, with 9 bases separating them. Per germline, CDR1 MNHNS and CDR2 SASEGT. CDR3 length: 11 residues. The CDR3 is CASQDRYGYTF. As DNA, the CDR3 is TGTGCCAGCCAGGATAGGTATGGCTACACCTTC.

The chain is built from TRBV6-5 and TRBJ2-5; 8 positions match TRBD1. Germline assignment: CDR1 MNHEY and CDR2 SVGAGI. CDR3 length: 15 amino acids. V gave up 2 bases and J gave up 4 bases; unmatched junction bases: 6. For the CDR3, the DNA is TGTGCCAGCAGTTACAGACAGGGGATCCGAGAGACCCAGTACTTC. It specifies CASSYRQGIRETQYF.